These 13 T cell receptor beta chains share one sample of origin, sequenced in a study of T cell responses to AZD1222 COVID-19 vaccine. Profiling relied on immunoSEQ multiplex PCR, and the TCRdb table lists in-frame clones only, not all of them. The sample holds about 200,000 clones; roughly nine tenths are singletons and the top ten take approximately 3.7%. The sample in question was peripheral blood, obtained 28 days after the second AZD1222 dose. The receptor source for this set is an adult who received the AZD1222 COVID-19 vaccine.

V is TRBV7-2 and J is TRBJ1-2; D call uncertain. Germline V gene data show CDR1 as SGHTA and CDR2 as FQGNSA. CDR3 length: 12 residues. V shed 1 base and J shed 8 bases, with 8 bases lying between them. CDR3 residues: CASSLDAPGYTF. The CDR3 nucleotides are TGTGCCAGCAGCTTAGACGCTCCGGGCTACACCTTC.

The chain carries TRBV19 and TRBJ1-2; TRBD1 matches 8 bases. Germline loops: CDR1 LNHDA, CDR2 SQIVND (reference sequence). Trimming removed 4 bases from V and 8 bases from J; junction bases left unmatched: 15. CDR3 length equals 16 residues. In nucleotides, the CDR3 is TGTGCCAGTAGTACAGGGACAGGTCTGAGGGCGCAGGGCTACACCTTC. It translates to CASSTGTGLRAQGYTF.

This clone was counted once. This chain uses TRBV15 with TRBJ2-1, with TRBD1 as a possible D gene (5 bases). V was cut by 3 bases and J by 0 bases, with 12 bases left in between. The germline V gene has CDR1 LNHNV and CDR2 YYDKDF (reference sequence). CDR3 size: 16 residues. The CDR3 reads CATSSLQVHSYNEQFF. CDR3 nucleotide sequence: TGTGCCACCAGCAGCCTACAGGTTCACTCCTACAATGAGCAGTTCTTC. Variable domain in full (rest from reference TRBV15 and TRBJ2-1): DAMVIQNPRYQVTQFGKPVTLSCSQTLNHNVMYWYQQKSSQAPKLLFHYYDKDFNNEADTPDNFQSRRPNTSFCFLDIRSPGLGDTAMYLCATSSLQVHSYNEQFFGPGTRLTVL.

In DNA form, the CDR3 reads TGCAGTGCGAGTACCGACAGGGTGGGCAATCAGCCCCAGCATTTT. It codes for CSASTDRVGNQPQHF. The V gene is TRBV20-1, the J gene TRBJ1-5; 7 bases map to TRBD1. This CDR3 comprises 15 residues. Trimming cost V 6 bases and J 2 bases; bases outside gene matches: 10. The germline V gene has CDR1 DFQATT and CDR2 SNEGSKA (reference sequence).

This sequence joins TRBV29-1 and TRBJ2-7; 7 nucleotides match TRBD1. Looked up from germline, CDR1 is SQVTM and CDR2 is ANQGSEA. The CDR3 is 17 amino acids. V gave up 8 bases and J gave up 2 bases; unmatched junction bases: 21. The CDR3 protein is CSTRPGSQGSSPYEQYF. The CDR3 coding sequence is TGCAGCACCCGCCCGGGATCACAGGGGAGTTCGCCCTACGAGCAGTACTTC.

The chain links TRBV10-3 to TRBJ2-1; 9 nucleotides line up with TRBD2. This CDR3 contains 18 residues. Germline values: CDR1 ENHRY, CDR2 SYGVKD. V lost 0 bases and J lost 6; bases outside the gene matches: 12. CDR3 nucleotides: TGTGCCATCAGTGAGTCCCCGTGGCGCGGGAGGGCCGTCAATGAGCAGTTCTTC. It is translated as CAISESPWRGRAVNEQFF.

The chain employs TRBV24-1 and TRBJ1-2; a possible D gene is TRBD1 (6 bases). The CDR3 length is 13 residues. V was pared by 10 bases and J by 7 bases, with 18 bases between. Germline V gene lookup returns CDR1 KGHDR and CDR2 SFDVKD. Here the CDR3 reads CATGKDSTSGYTF. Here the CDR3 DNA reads TGTGCCACAGGGAAGGACAGTACAAGTGGCTACACCTTC.

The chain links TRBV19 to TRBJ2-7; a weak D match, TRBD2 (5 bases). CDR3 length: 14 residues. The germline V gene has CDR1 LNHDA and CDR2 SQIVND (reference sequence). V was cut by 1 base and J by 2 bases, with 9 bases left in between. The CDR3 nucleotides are TGTGCCAGTAGTATAGCGGGAAGGACCTACGAGCAGTACTTC. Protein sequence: CASSIAGRTYEQYF.

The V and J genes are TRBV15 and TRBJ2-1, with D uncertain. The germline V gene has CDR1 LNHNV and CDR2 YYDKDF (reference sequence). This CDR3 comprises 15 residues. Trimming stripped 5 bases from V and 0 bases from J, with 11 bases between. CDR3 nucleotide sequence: TGTGCCACCAGCGGATACCCCAGCTCCTACAATGAGCAGTTCTTC. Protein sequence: CATSGYPSSYNEQFF.

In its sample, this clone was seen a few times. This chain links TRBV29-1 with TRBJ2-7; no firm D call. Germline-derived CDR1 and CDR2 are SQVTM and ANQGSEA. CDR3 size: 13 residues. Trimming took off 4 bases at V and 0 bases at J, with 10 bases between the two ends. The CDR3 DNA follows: TGCAGCGTTGGGGTTGGCGTCTCCTACGAGCAGTACTTC. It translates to CSVGVGVSYEQYF.

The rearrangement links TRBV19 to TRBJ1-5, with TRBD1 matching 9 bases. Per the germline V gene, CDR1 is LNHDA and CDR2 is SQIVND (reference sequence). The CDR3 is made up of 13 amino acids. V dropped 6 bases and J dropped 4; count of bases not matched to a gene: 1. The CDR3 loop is CASSDRGNQPQHF. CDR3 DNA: TGTGCCAGTAGCGACAGGGGGAATCAGCCCCAGCATTTT.

The DNA of the CDR3 is TGTGCCAGCAGTCCGTCGGGAAGAGGGGCCACAGATACGCAGTATTTT. It specifies CASSPSGRGATDTQYF. The chain employs TRBV28 and TRBJ2-3; D is perhaps TRBD1 or TRBD2 (5 bases each). Trimming took off 5 bases at V and 2 bases at J, with 17 bases between the two ends. The germline CDR1 and CDR2 sequences are MDHEN and SYDVKM. The CDR3 is made up of 16 amino acids.

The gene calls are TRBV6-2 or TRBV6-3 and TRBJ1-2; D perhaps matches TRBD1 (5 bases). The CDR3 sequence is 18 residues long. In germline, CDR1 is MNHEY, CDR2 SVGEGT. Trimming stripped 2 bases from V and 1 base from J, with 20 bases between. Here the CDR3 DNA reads TGTGCCAGCAGTTACCAACGGGACGTTTCCGACAATAACTATGGCTACACCTTC. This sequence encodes CASSYQRDVSDNNYGYTF.